This TCR beta chain was sequenced in a study of PD-1 blockade in classical Hodgkin lymphoma. As to this clone: Antigen unknown.

Study conclusions and caveats: While CD8+ TCR diversity did not rise significantly by C4D1, CD4+ TCR diversity did.

Trimming removed 6 bases at V and 3 bases at J, with 6 bases between. CDR1 and CDR2 from the germline V gene are MNHEY and SMNVEV (reference sequence). The CDR3 extends over 11 amino acids. Time point: cycle 4 day 1 (C4D1), after less than seven weeks of nivolumab. Every patient was affected by relapse after autologous stem cell transplantation, while exposure to brentuximab vedotin was not uniform. Sequencing was performed with immunoSEQ multiplex PCR; in TCRdb, only in-frame clones are kept and a portion is missing. The repertoire holds about 96,000 clones, with more than 85% as singletons. This receptor was identified in a human donor with classical Hodgkin lymphoma. The input for sequencing was peripheral blood mononuclear cells (PBMCs), taken before the fourth cycle of nivolumab. The J gene is TRBJ2-7, the V gene TRBV27, with D possibly TRBD2 on 5 matching bases. In DNA, the CDR3 is TGTGCCAGCAGGGCGGGCTACGAGCAGTACTTC. This sequence encodes CASRAGYEQYF.